This entry lists 11 T cell receptor beta chains sequenced from one sample in a study of shared clonotypes between healthy human individuals (TCRdb year 2020). Library preparation used the immunoSEQ multiplex PCR assay. The immuneACCESS repertoire file appears here via TCRdb, limited to in-frame rearrangements. These files lack a portion of the clones; in checked studies, under half of the deficit traces to unresolved V genes, and the cause of the others is not known. The sample table records millions of clones; approximately 95% of these occur just once. The ten biggest clones cover approximately 1.2% of the sample. CD8 naive samples were obtained by positive selection for CCR7 among CD45RO-negative cells, yielding a CD45RA+CCR7+ population from which TemRA cells were excluded. The sequenced sample consisted of naive CD8+ T cells sorted from blood. The sample's cell subset or site label is to be understood as: CD45RA+CCR7+. The receptors here all came from a man aged 18 to 35 in good health.

The chain carries TRBV27 and TRBJ2-1, with a weak D call TRBD1 (5 bases). This CDR3 has 12 residues. Trimming cost V 4 bases and J 13 bases, with 14 bases left between them. Germline lookup yields CDR1 MNHEY and CDR2 SMNVEV (reference sequence). This CDR3 is CASSSIWGPQFF. DNA of the CDR3: TGTGCCAGCAGTTCCATATGGGGCCCTCAGTTCTTC.

This chain connects TRBV7-2 to TRBJ2-7; the D is unclear. The germline V gene has CDR1 SGHTA and CDR2 FQGNSA. Trimming removed 8 bases from V and 5 bases from J, with 25 bases in between. The CDR3 is made up of 16 amino acids. CDR3 loop: CASGPGQLLLVDEQYF. CDR3 DNA sequence: TGTGCCAGCGGACCCGGGCAACTCTTATTGGTCGACGAGCAGTACTTC.

CDR3 sequence: CASSAPLAGVIGANVLTF. CDR3 nucleotide sequence: TGTGCCAGCAGCGCCCCGCTAGCGGGAGTGATTGGGGCCAACGTCCTGACTTTC. The J gene is TRBJ2-6, the V gene TRBV9; 10 bases align to TRBD2. The junction had 9 bases not matched to a gene; V was cut back by 3 bases and J by 3 bases. Germline V gene sequence: CDR1 SGDLS, CDR2 YYNGEE. The length of the CDR3 is 18 residues.

The V call is TRBV9, the J call TRBJ2-7; 8 nucleotides match TRBD2. CDR1 SGDLS and CDR2 YYNGEE come from the germline V gene. This CDR3 contains 14 residues. V lost 4 bases to trimming and J lost 6 bases; unmatched junction nucleotides: 9. In DNA, the CDR3 is TGTGCCAGCAGCCCTCCAGCGGGAGCGGGCGAGCAGTACTTC. This encodes CASSPPAGAGEQYF. The full variable domain, its missing parts supplied by reference TRBV9 and TRBJ2-7, is DSGVTQTPKHLITATGQRVTLRCSPRSGDLSVYWYQQSLDQGLQFLIQYYNGEERAKGNILERFSAQQFPDLHSELNLSSLELGDSALYFCASSPPAGAGEQYFGPGTRLTVT.

This chain links TRBV12-5 with TRBJ2-7, with D perhaps assigned TRBD1 or TRBD2 (6 bases each). The V gene lost 0 bases and the J gene lost 5 bases, with 17 bases spanning the gap. The CDR3 sequence is 16 residues long. Germline V gene sequence: CDR1 LGHNT, CDR2 FRNRAP. The CDR3 spells CASGLVLWGARDEQYF. In DNA, the CDR3 is TGTGCTAGTGGTTTGGTACTATGGGGGGCCCGCGACGAGCAGTACTTC.

The chain carries TRBV28 and TRBJ2-7; 7 nucleotides align to TRBD1. This CDR3 is 14 amino acids long. CDR1 MDHEN and CDR2 SYDVKM come from the germline V gene. With 7 bases clipped from V and 3 bases from J, the junction kept 9 bases outside the gene matches. The CDR3 sequence: CASTSETGDYEQYF. DNA of the CDR3: TGTGCCAGCACGTCCGAAACAGGGGACTACGAGCAGTACTTC.

This chain uses TRBV5-6 with TRBJ2-7; D uncertain. CDR1 is SGHDT and CDR2 is YYEEEE in the germline V gene. The CDR3 sequence is 12 residues long. V gave up 4 bases and J gave up 3 bases, with 8 bases separating them. CDR3 in DNA: TGTGCCAGCAGCGGGTCCGGCTACGAGCAGTACTTC. Protein sequence: CASSGSGYEQYF. Filled out from reference TRBV5-6 and TRBJ2-7, the complete variable domain reads DAGVTQSPTHLIKTRGQQVTLRCSPKSGHDTVSWYQQALGQGPQFIFQYYEEEERQRGNFPDRFSGHQFPNYSSELNVNALLLGDSALYLCASSGSGYEQYFGPGTRLTVT.

V usage is TRBV5-6 and J usage is TRBJ2-7; no clear D gene. Trimming pared 0 bases from V and 3 bases from J, leaving 7 bases between. The V gene's germline CDR1 is SGHDT and CDR2 YYEEEE. CDR3 size: 13 residues. CDR3: CASSLDSHYEQYF. The CDR3 bases are TGTGCCAGCAGCTTGGACAGCCACTACGAGCAGTACTTC.

The V gene is TRBV9, the J gene TRBJ2-1; D ambiguous. The germline gives CDR1 SGDLS, CDR2 YYNGEE. The V end lost 3 bases, the J end lost 6 bases, and 10 bases lay between the germline ends. This CDR3 comprises 13 residues. CDR3 sequence: CASSALLGNEQFF. CDR3 nucleotide sequence: TGTGCCAGCAGCGCCCTGCTAGGCAATGAGCAGTTCTTC.

J is TRBJ2-1 and V is TRBV4-3, with D possibly TRBD2 on 5 matching bases. The V gene's germline CDR1 is LGHNA and CDR2 YSLEER. V dropped 0 bases and J dropped 6 bases, with 6 bases sitting between them. There are 13 residues in the CDR3. The CDR3 loop is CASSQDEGNEQFF. The CDR3 DNA reads TGCGCCAGCAGCCAAGATGAGGGCAATGAGCAGTTCTTC.

The J gene is TRBJ2-1, the V gene TRBV29-1, with D unclear. This CDR3 contains 16 residues. The ends were cut back, 0 bases at V and 4 bases at J, with 16 bases in the middle. Germline lookup yields CDR1 SQVTM and CDR2 ANQGSEA. The CDR3 loop reads CSVEDPWSPSYNEQFF. CDR3 sequence (DNA): TGCAGCGTTGAAGACCCATGGAGTCCGTCTTACAATGAGCAGTTCTTC.